Below are 28 T cell receptor beta chains sequenced from a single sample in a study of beta chain features in type 1 diabetes. Every bit of the isolated RNA underwent reverse transcription, so sequencing read expressed TCRB transcripts. TCRdb's copy holds only in-frame clones and misses some; the assay was immunoSEQ multiplex PCR. Counted here are around 500,000 clones, about 10% occurring once; the ten biggest clones make up 0.045% to 0.06%. The material sequenced was naive CD4+ T cells from blood. These receptors were collected from a woman between 18 and 30 years old in good health.

V and J are TRBV27 and TRBJ2-1; TRBD1 aligns across 8 bases. J gave up 13 bases and V 2 bases, and 13 bases lay outside the gene matches. Germline V CDR1 and CDR2: MNHEY, SMNVEV (reference sequence). CDR3 length: 15 residues. CDR3 loop: CASSLTTGVGKGQFF. The CDR3 DNA follows: TGTGCCAGCAGTTTAACGACAGGGGTTGGTAAGGGTCAGTTCTTC.

This clone occurred a few times. The V and J genes are TRBV5-1 and TRBJ2-5, with D perhaps matching TRBD1 or TRBD2 (5 bases each). This CDR3 region has 15 residues. Germline V gives CDR1 SGHRS, CDR2 YFSETQ. With 0 bases removed from V and 2 bases from J, the gap between germline ends came to 11 bases. The CDR3 DNA reads as TGCGCCAGCAGCTTGGTGAGGGGTTTACAAGAGACCCAGTACTTC. Its protein product is CASSLVRGLQETQYF.

The chain combines TRBV18 with TRBJ2-7, with a possible D match to TRBD2 (5 bases). Germline loops: CDR1 KGHSH, CDR2 LQKENI. This CDR3 has 16 residues. Trimming took 1 base from V and 0 from J, leaving 13 bases between them. CDR3 protein: CASSPLSGRSSYEQYF. CDR3 in DNA: TGTGCCAGCTCACCACTCAGCGGAAGGAGCTCCTACGAGCAGTACTTC.

The J gene is TRBJ2-3, the V gene TRBV29-1; 11 bases match TRBD2. Germline V gives CDR1 SQVTM, CDR2 ANQGSEA. This CDR3 is built from 14 residues. The V segment lost 4 bases and the J segment 0 bases; nucleotides outside the gene matches: 0. The CDR3 nucleotides are TGCAGCGTTGGACTAGCGGGGAGCACAGATACGCAGTATTTT. Translating it yields CSVGLAGSTDTQYF.

The chain has TRBV7-9 and TRBJ1-4, with D unclear. This CDR3 comprises 14 residues. Trimming cost V 3 bases and J 4 bases, with 9 bases left between them. CDR1 is SEHNR, CDR2 FQNEAQ, per germline (reference sequence). In DNA form, the CDR3 reads TGTGCCAGCAGCTTTACCCAGGTTAATGAAAAACTGTTTTTT. Protein: CASSFTQVNEKLFF.

This clone was observed a handful of times. CDR3 DNA sequence: TGCGCCAGCAGCCAAGCCCGCGGGGCTACTGGGGCCAACGTCCTGACTTTC. Encoded protein: CASSQARGATGANVLTF. V and J are TRBV4-1 and TRBJ2-6, with D maybe TRBD2 (6 bases). The CDR3 runs 17 residues. V lost 1 base and J lost 2, with 12 bases in between. The germline CDR1 and CDR2 sequences are MGHRA and YSYEKL.

The V gene is TRBV2, the J gene TRBJ2-6; D possibly corresponds to TRBD1 (5 bases). Germline V gene data show CDR1 as SNHLY and CDR2 as FYNNEI. The CDR3 length is 16 residues. Trimming pared 5 bases from V and 0 bases from J, leaving 11 bases between. CDR3 protein: CASSIRAHSGANVLTF. The CDR3, as DNA: TGTGCCAGCAGTATCAGGGCCCACTCTGGGGCCAACGTCCTGACTTTC.

This clone has more than one count but fewer than ten. The chain uses TRBV4-3 and TRBJ1-1; 8 positions agree with TRBD1. CDR1 and CDR2 (germline): LGHNA, YSLEER. With V trimmed by 2 bases and J by 4 bases, 9 bases remained unmatched. CDR3 length equals 16 residues. The CDR3 nucleotides read TGCGCCAGCAGCCAACAGACAGGGGATTGGGTCACTGAAGCTTTCTTT. This gives the protein CASSQQTGDWVTEAFF.

This clone showed up just a few times. The V gene is TRBV9, the J gene TRBJ1-3; no definite D call. The germline V gene has CDR1 SGDLS and CDR2 YYNGEE. Trimming removed 4 bases at V and 4 bases at J, with 12 bases between. This CDR3 region has 14 residues. CDR3: CASSPTVSGNTIYF. CDR3 nucleotide sequence: TGTGCCAGCAGCCCGACGGTGTCAGGAAACACCATATATTTT.

This clone was counted a few times. Distinct nucleotide sequences in the sample also encode this CDR3. CDR3: CASSVGGQSYNEQFF. The CDR3 DNA follows: TGTGCCAGCAGCGTAGGGGGACAGTCCTACAATGAGCAGTTCTTC. This chain connects TRBV9 to TRBJ2-1; 7 nucleotides align to TRBD1. With V trimmed by 0 bases and J by 1 base, 1 base remained unmatched. CDR3 length: 15 residues. The V gene's germline CDR1 is SGDLS and CDR2 YYNGEE.

The J gene is TRBJ2-3, the V gene TRBV5-4; 10 bases fit TRBD2. Per the germline V gene, CDR1 is SGHNT and CDR2 is YYREEE (reference sequence). CDR3 length equals 12 residues. J gave up 9 bases and V 5 bases, and 3 bases lay outside the gene matches. This CDR3 reads CASRGAGGTQYF. The CDR3 DNA is TGTGCCAGCAGGGGAGCGGGAGGGACGCAGTATTTT.

There are a few counts of this clone. This rearrangement joins TRBV7-3 to TRBJ2-7, with TRBD2 matching over 8 bases. Per the germline V gene, CDR1 is SGHTA and CDR2 is FQGTGA. V was clipped by 5 bases and J by 2 bases; unmatched bases: 8. This CDR3 region has 15 residues. CDR3 protein: CASSPLAGKTYEQYF. The CDR3 DNA sequence: TGTGCCAGCAGCCCTTTAGCGGGAAAAACCTACGAGCAGTACTTC.

This clone has only a few counts. V and J are TRBV5-1 and TRBJ2-1; 12 bases are a match to TRBD2. The junction had 1 base not matched to a gene; V was cut back by 6 bases and J by 0 bases. CDR1 is SGHRS and CDR2 is YFSETQ in the germline V gene. This CDR3 spans 15 amino acids. The CDR3 loop reads CASKLAGGSYNEQFF. CDR3 DNA: TGCGCCAGCAAACTAGCGGGGGGCTCCTACAATGAGCAGTTCTTC. The entire variable domain, with the rest obtained from reference TRBV5-1 and TRBJ2-1, is as follows: KAGVTQTPRYLIKTRGQQVTLSCSPISGHRSVSWYQQTPGQGLQFLFEYFSETQRNKGNFPGRFSGRQFSNSRSEMNVSTLELGDSALYLCASKLAGGSYNEQFFGPGTRLTVL.

This clone was detected only a few times. The chain employs TRBV9 and TRBJ2-3; D might be TRBD1 (6 bases). The germline V gene encodes CDR1 SGDLS and CDR2 YYNGEE. V was shortened by 4 bases and J by 6 bases, with 24 bases between the two germline ends. CDR3 length: 17 residues. Here the CDR3 DNA reads TGTGCCAGCAGCCTACTAGAGGTGACAGGTGGAACGGATACGCAGTATTTT. This encodes CASSLLEVTGGTDTQYF.

The chain employs TRBV14 and TRBJ2-7; TRBD1 matches at 7 bases. Germline lookup yields CDR1 SGHDN and CDR2 FVKESK. The V gene end was trimmed by 2 bases and the J gene end by 2 bases; junction bases not matched to a gene: 6. This CDR3 region has 15 residues. This chain's CDR3 is CASSQLQGVPYEQYF. The CDR3 nucleotides are TGTGCCAGCAGCCAATTGCAGGGGGTCCCCTACGAGCAGTACTTC.

This clone was seen at least ten times. This chain connects TRBV30 to TRBJ1-2, with D unclear. Germline V gene lookup returns CDR1 GTSNPN and CDR2 SVGIG (reference sequence). This CDR3 has 10 amino acids. The CDR3 loop reads CAVRRRGYTF. The CDR3 nucleotides read TGTGCGGTGCGGCGGCGCGGCTACACCTTC.

The chain uses TRBV9 and TRBJ2-3, with 7 positions matching TRBD1. CDR1 SGDLS and CDR2 YYNGEE come from the germline V gene. CDR3 length equals 14 residues. V gave up 4 bases and J gave up 4 bases; unmatched junction bases: 6. For the CDR3, the DNA is TGTGCCAGCAGCCCAGGGGACAGCGCAGATACGCAGTATTTT. Amino acid sequence: CASSPGDSADTQYF.

This clone has a count of ten or more. The rearrangement uses TRBV29-1 and TRBJ1-2; D not resolved. From germline, CDR1 is SQVTM and CDR2 ANQGSEA. V was trimmed by 3 bases and J by 13 bases, leaving 12 bases between them. The CDR3 totals 10 residues. The CDR3 DNA sequence: TGCAGCGTTGACATCCCCGCGGGCACCTTC. Translation: CSVDIPAGTF.

V and J are TRBV4-1 and TRBJ2-3, with D unresolved. The CDR3 spans 17 residues. In germline, CDR1 is MGHRA, CDR2 YSYEKL. Trimming stripped 0 bases from V and 0 bases from J, with 13 bases between. The CDR3 sequence is CASSQDPTGLSTDTQYF. The CDR3 region has the DNA TGCGCCAGCAGCCAAGATCCAACGGGTCTGAGCACAGATACGCAGTATTTT.

This chain links TRBV27 with TRBJ2-4; 7 bases are a match to TRBD1. Germline V gene data show CDR1 as MNHEY and CDR2 as SMNVEV (reference sequence). V trimming: 5 bases; J trimming: 3 bases; junction bases outside the gene matches: 4. The CDR3 spans 14 residues. In DNA, the CDR3 is TGTGCCAGCAGTCCAGGGGGTGTCAAAAACATTCAGTACTTC. Translation: CASSPGGVKNIQYF.

This chain links TRBV5-1 with TRBJ2-1; 7 nucleotides agree with TRBD2. This CDR3 contains 14 residues. Trimming removed 1 base from V and 6 bases from J; junction bases left unmatched: 4. The germline V gene has CDR1 SGHRS and CDR2 YFSETQ. The CDR3: CASSLNGRLNEQFF. The CDR3 DNA is TGCGCCAGCAGCTTGAACGGGAGGCTCAATGAGCAGTTCTTC.

The chain recombines TRBV7-9 with TRBJ2-1; no definite D call. This CDR3 comprises 13 residues. V was clipped by 2 bases and J by 6 bases, with 8 bases between them. CDR1 and CDR2 from the germline V gene are SEHNR and FQNEAQ (reference sequence). The CDR3, as DNA: TGTGCCAGCAGCTTAACCCCAGGCAATGAGCAGTTCTTC. This codes for CASSLTPGNEQFF. Full variable domain (outside the CDR3, taken from reference TRBV7-9 and TRBJ2-1): DTGVSQNPRHKITKRGQNVTFRCDPISEHNRLYWYRQTLGQGPEFLTYFQNEAQLEKSRLLSDRFSAERPKGSFSTLEIQRTEQGDSAMYLCASSLTPGNEQFFGPGTRLTVL.

The chain couples TRBV4-1 to TRBJ2-3, with D uncertain. Per germline, CDR1 MGHRA and CDR2 YSYEKL. Trimming took 0 bases from V and 7 from J, leaving 11 bases between them. The CDR3 has 14 residues. CDR3 DNA sequence: TGCGCCAGCAGCCAAGATCCTTGGGTGAATACGCAGTATTTT. Translation gives CASSQDPWVNTQYF.

This clone was seen a handful of times. V is TRBV28 and J is TRBJ1-1, with D possibly matching TRBD1 (6 bases). V was trimmed by 6 bases and J by 1 base, leaving 18 bases between them. Per germline, CDR1 MDHEN and CDR2 SYDVKM. This CDR3 is 16 amino acids long. CDR3 bases: TGTGCCAGCAGCAGCCTTGCCGGGACACCGAACACTGAAGCTTTCTTT. Amino acid sequence: CASSSLAGTPNTEAFF. Complete variable domain (other parts from reference TRBV28 and TRBJ1-1): DVKVTQSSRYLVKRTGEKVFLECVQDMDHENMFWYRQDPGLGLRLIYFSYDVKMKEKGDIPEGYSVSREKKERFSLILESASTNQTSMYLCASSSLAGTPNTEAFFGQGTRLTVV.

The table lists this clone with a few counts. The gene calls are TRBV4-3 and TRBJ1-5, with 7 positions matching TRBD1. This CDR3 contains 15 residues. Unmatched junction bases numbered 5, after V lost 0 bases and J lost 6 bases. The germline CDR1 and CDR2 sequences are LGHNA and YSLEER. The chain's CDR3 is CASSQDTGVAQPQHF. The CDR3 DNA reads as TGCGCCAGCAGCCAAGATACAGGGGTGGCTCAGCCCCAGCATTTT.

V and J are TRBV18 and TRBJ1-1, with D possibly TRBD1 on 5 matching bases. V dropped 0 bases and J dropped 4 bases, with 12 bases sitting between them. The CDR3 runs 15 residues. Germline V CDR1 and CDR2: KGHSH, LQKENI. CDR3 loop: CASSPPGGMSTEAFF. In nucleotides, the CDR3 is TGTGCCAGCTCACCACCGGGGGGGATGAGCACTGAAGCTTTCTTT.

The J gene is TRBJ2-5, the V gene TRBV19; D is ambiguous. Per the germline V gene, CDR1 is LNHDA and CDR2 is SQIVND (reference sequence). V lost 7 bases, J lost 2 bases, and 11 bases lay in between. The CDR3 is 13 residues long. CDR3 in amino acids: CASTPLGQETQYF. In nucleotides, the CDR3 is TGTGCCAGTACTCCCTTGGGGCAAGAGACCCAGTACTTC.

The J gene is TRBJ2-3, the V gene TRBV29-1; tentatively, D is TRBD1 or TRBD2 (6 bases each). V was cut by 6 bases and J by 2 bases, with 18 bases left in between. The length of the CDR3 is 15 residues. Germline V lookup: CDR1 SQVTM, CDR2 ANQGSEA. As DNA, the CDR3 is TGCAGCGTCGCGGGGACAAAGGGCCCCACAGATACGCAGTATTTT. Protein sequence: CSVAGTKGPTDTQYF.